This is a list of T cell receptor beta chains from one sample in a study of T-cell reconstitution after alpha-beta-depleted transplantation in children. TCRdb re-derived calls from the PCR reads in MiXCR, one entry per CDR3 protein. The data show some 530,000 distinct CDR3 sequences, about 12% seen once. This sample comprised PBMCs from the stem cell graft donor, obtained from the stem cell graft. Receptors originate from a human donor who donated a stem cell graft to a child with combined immunodeficiency. Both conserved end residues are part of each CDR3. The D gene is left open where the match is weak.

TRBD2 TRBV12-3/TRBV12-4 CASLEASGGLFGEQFF
- TRBV7-9 CASSPFSAKPQHF
- TRBV15 CATSRDYPPGGKASGNTIYF
- TRBV27 CATGRSVRVDTQYF
- TRBV6-2/TRBV6-3 CASSYLLAPNLEQYF
- TRBV12-3/TRBV12-4 CASSPQGGQGEQFF
- TRBV13 CASSASFLPSYEQYF
TRBD2 TRBV6-2/TRBV6-3 CASSPGLAGVSEQYF
- TRBV6-2/TRBV6-3 CASSYIGYEQYF
- TRBV11-2 CASSLVEPTGLDEKLFF
- TRBV5-1 CASSTSGTSNEQYF
TRBD2 TRBV20-1 CSAGWGGSYEQYF
- TRBV4-2 CASSQVGGPVSNEQFF
TRBD1 TRBV12-3/TRBV12-4 CASNLDRGGSGELFF
TRBD1 TRBV12-3/TRBV12-4 CASSQDRGGETQYF